These T cell receptor beta chains were read from a single sample in a study of shared clonotypes between healthy human individuals. This table comes from immunoSEQ multiplex PCR, and its TCRdb copy is limited to in-frame clones, with some not included. The sample carries around 320,000 clones, roughly 84% recorded once. The sequencing input was memory CD8+ T cells sorted from blood. Receptor source: a young man in good health. Both conserved end residues are part of each CDR3. The D gene is left open where the match is weak. Only part of the rows carry a size: once, few, many, or a class if the clone is expanded.

j_gene | d_gene | abundance | v_gene | CDR3aa | CDR3nt
TRBJ2-7 | - | - | TRBV7-9 | CASRAGTYEQYF | TGTGCCAGCAGGGCCGGGACCTACGAGCAGTACTTC
TRBJ2-5 | - | - | TRBV9 | CASSEWGEETQYF | TGTGCCAGCAGCGAATGGGGAGAAGAGACCCAGTACTTC
TRBJ2-7 | TRBD2 | - | TRBV4-1 | CASSQRFSGTSYEQYF | TGCGCCAGCAGTCAACGATTTAGCGGGACTTCCTACGAGCAGTACTTC
TRBJ1-2 | TRBD1 | - | TRBV12-5 | CASGLSSTGLYGYTF | TGTGCTAGTGGTTTGTCATCGACAGGGCTCTATGGCTACACCTTC
TRBJ2-7 | TRBD2 | - | TRBV11-2 | CASSHPRGGGSYEQYF | TGTGCCAGCAGCCATCCTAGGGGCGGGGGCTCCTACGAGCAGTACTTC
TRBJ2-2 | TRBD2 | once | TRBV4-1 | CASSQDWLAENTGELFF | TGCGCCAGCAGCCAAGATTGGCTAGCGGAAAACACCGGGGAGCTGTTTTTT
TRBJ2-5 | - | - | TRBV7-6 | CASSQGGETQETQYF | TGTGCCAGCAGCCAGGGGGGTGAGACGCAGGAGACCCAGTACTTC
TRBJ2-1 | - | - | TRBV18 | CASSPPDDGWAYNEQFF | TGTGCCAGCTCACCACCGGACGACGGTTGGGCTTACAATGAGCAGTTCTTC
TRBJ2-2 | TRBD1 | - | TRBV7-9 | CASSPGGQEITGELFF | TGTGCCAGCAGCCCCGGGGGACAGGAGATCACCGGGGAGCTGTTTTTT
TRBJ2-7 | - | - | TRBV4-3 | CASSPLRWRMDEQYF | TGCGCCAGCAGCCCTTTACGGTGGCGGATGGACGAGCAGTACTTC
TRBJ2-4 | - | - | TRBV19 | CASSNTDIQYF | TGTGCCAGTAGTAATACGGACATTCAGTACTTC
TRBJ2-1 | - | - | TRBV10-3 | CAISEVVGGEWDEQFF | TGTGCCATCAGTGAGGTGGTAGGGGGGGAATGGGATGAGCAGTTCTTC
TRBJ1-1 | - | - | TRBV30 | CAWSVSGEEAFF | TGTGCCTGGAGTGTATCGGGGGAGGAAGCTTTCTTT
TRBJ2-1 | TRBD2 | - | TRBV9 | CASSETSGSGNEQFF | TGTGCCAGCAGCGAGACTAGCGGGAGTGGTAATGAGCAGTTCTTC
TRBJ2-2 | TRBD2 | - | TRBV5-4 | CASSLLLAGASGTGELFF | TGTGCCAGCAGCTTGCTGCTAGCGGGAGCAAGCGGAACCGGGGAGCTGTTTTTT
TRBJ2-2 | - | - | TRBV5-1 | CASSLEGFSGELFF | TGCGCCAGCAGCTTGGAGGGGTTCTCCGGGGAGCTGTTTTTT
TRBJ1-2 | - | - | TRBV5-8 | CASSRPGRGADGYTF | TGTGCCAGCAGCCGTCCTGGGAGGGGCGCGGATGGCTACACCTTC
TRBJ1-3 | TRBD1 | - | TRBV30 | CAWSATGAPGNTIYF | TGTGCCTGGAGTGCAACAGGGGCTCCTGGAAACACCATATATTTT
TRBJ1-2 | - | - | TRBV5-5 | CASSPGLGLVYGYTF | TGTGCCAGCAGCCCGGGGCTCGGACTGGTCTATGGCTACACCTTC
TRBJ2-2 | TRBD1 | - | TRBV6-4 | CASSAGTGDTGELFF | TGTGCCAGCAGTGCCGGGACAGGGGACACCGGGGAGCTGTTTTTT
TRBJ1-5 | TRBD1 | - | TRBV2 | CATHQGDSNQPQHF | TGTGCCACCCATCAGGGGGACAGCAATCAGCCCCAGCATTTT
TRBJ2-3 | TRBD2 | once | TRBV4-3 | CASSQVIAGTDTQYF | TGCGCCAGCAGCCAAGTCATAGCGGGAACAGATACGCAGTATTTT
TRBJ2-5 | - | - | TRBV18 | CASSPGETQYF | TGTGCCAGCTCACCAGGGGAGACCCAGTACTTC
TRBJ2-7 | TRBD1 | - | TRBV4-1 | CASSQKDRGPYEQYF | TGCGCCAGCAGCCAAAAAGACAGGGGACCCTACGAGCAGTACTTC
TRBJ1-6 | - | - | TRBV28 | CASRQGIVVYNSPLHF | TGTGCCAGCAGGCAGGGTATCGTCGTTTATAATTCACCCCTCCACTTT
TRBJ2-7 | - | - | TRBV4-3 | CASSQEQVDSYEQYF | TGCGCCAGCAGCCAGGAACAGGTCGACTCCTACGAGCAGTACTTC
TRBJ2-2 | TRBD2 | once | TRBV9 | CASSISGGLTGELFF | TGTGCCAGCAGTATTAGCGGGGGCCTCACCGGGGAGCTGTTTTTT
TRBJ1-2 | - | - | TRBV29-1 | CSVVGGGPFYGYTF | TGCAGCGTTGTAGGAGGGGGGCCCTTCTATGGCTACACCTTC
TRBJ1-2 | TRBD1 | - | TRBV9 | CASSAAGGQGASNYGYTF | TGTGCCAGCAGCGCAGCGGGGGGACAGGGTGCCTCTAACTATGGCTACACCTTC
TRBJ1-2 | - | - | TRBV30 | CAWSVGINYGYTF | TGTGCCTGGAGCGTAGGGATTAACTATGGCTACACCTTC
TRBJ2-2 | - | - | TRBV29-1 | CSVEMTTGELFF | TGCAGCGTTGAGATGACGACAGGAGAGCTGTTTTTT
TRBJ2-7 | - | - | TRBV5-6 | CASSFFVGAEQYF | TGTGCCAGCAGCTTTTTTGTGGGGGCCGAGCAGTACTTC
TRBJ2-7 | - | - | TRBV4-1 | CASSQGMVSYEQYF | TGCGCCAGCAGCCAAGGGATGGTATCCTACGAGCAGTACTTC
TRBJ1-5 | TRBD1 | few | TRBV4-1 | CASSPGQGIQSTPQHF | TGCGCCAGCAGCCCGGGACAGGGCATTCAATCAACGCCCCAGCATTTT
TRBJ1-1 | TRBD1 | - | TRBV13 | CASSPIGQGGPTGTEAFF | TGTGCCAGCAGCCCGATTGGACAGGGGGGGCCGACTGGCACTGAAGCTTTCTTT
TRBJ2-7 | - | - | TRBV7-8 | CASSLGAVTYEQYF | TGTGCCAGCAGCTTAGGAGCGGTGACTTACGAGCAGTACTTC
TRBJ2-7 | - | - | TRBV6-1 | CASSELPGRPPYEQYF | TGTGCCAGCAGTGAACTACCGGGACGGCCCCCCTACGAGCAGTACTTC
TRBJ2-1 | - | - | TRBV27 | CASSLYRAGDEQFF | TGTGCCAGCAGTTTATACCGAGCGGGCGATGAGCAGTTCTTC
TRBJ1-1 | - | - | TRBV2 | CASSRPAEMNTEAFF | TGTGCCAGCAGCCGACCCGCAGAAATGAACACTGAAGCTTTCTTT
TRBJ2-7 | - | - | TRBV9 | CASSVDDSSYEQYF | TGTGCCAGCAGCGTAGATGACAGTTCCTACGAGCAGTACTTC
TRBJ1-5 | TRBD1 | many | TRBV6-1 | CASSEAQGQGAGQPQHF | TGTGCCAGCAGTGAAGCGCAGGGACAGGGCGCGGGGCAGCCCCAGCATTTT
TRBJ2-1 | TRBD2 | - | TRBV6-1 | CASRGLGRQFF | TGTGCCAGCAGAGGACTAGGGCGACAGTTCTTC
TRBJ1-6 | - | - | TRBV7-6 | CASSQTGLSSYNSPLHF | TGTGCCAGCAGCCAAACTGGACTGAGCTCCTATAATTCACCCCTCCACTTT
TRBJ2-7 | - | - | TRBV28 | CASRRGRSLYEQYF | TGTGCCAGCAGACGCGGCCGTTCTCTCTACGAGCAGTACTTC
TRBJ2-2 | TRBD1 | once | TRBV5-1 | CASSLSRDRAYTGELFF | TGCGCCAGCAGCTTGAGCCGGGACAGGGCCTACACCGGGGAGCTGTTTTTT